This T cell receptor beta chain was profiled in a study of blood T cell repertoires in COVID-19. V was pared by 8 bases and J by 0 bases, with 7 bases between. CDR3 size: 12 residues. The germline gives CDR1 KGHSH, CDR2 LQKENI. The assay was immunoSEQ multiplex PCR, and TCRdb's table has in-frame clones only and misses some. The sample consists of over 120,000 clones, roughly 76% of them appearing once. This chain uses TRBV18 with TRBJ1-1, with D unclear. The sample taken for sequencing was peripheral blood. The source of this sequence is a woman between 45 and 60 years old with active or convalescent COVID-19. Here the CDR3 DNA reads TGTGCCAGCGGGCCGGTGAACACTGAAGCTTTCTTT. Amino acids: CASGPVNTEAFF. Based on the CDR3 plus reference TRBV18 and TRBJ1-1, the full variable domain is NAGVMQNPRHLVRRRGQEARLRCSPMKGHSHVYWYRQLPEEGLKFMVYLQKENIIDESGMPKERFSAEFPKEGPSILRIQQVVRGDSAAYFCASGPVNTEAFFGQGTRLTVV.